This TCR beta chain is from a study of T cell repertoires in cytomegalovirus infection. On the study more broadly: Carrying CMV and the relevant HLA type showed in public TCR beta signatures.

The CDR3 consists of 17 residues. Trimming pared 6 bases from V and 2 bases from J, leaving 20 bases between. Per the germline V gene, CDR1 is SGHAT and CDR2 is FQNNGV. TCRdb re-called the reads with MiXCR, one entry per CDR3 protein. The sample has about 530,000 distinct CDR3 sequences, about a quarter seen once; the top ten hold roughly an eighth. A word on this clonotype: Its target is not known.

Study-level points and caveats: Across the ex vivo response, the dominant clonotypes were HLA-C-restricted CMV-specific TCR beta clonotypes. Pooled public TCR beta family frequency picked out CMV carriers with the relevant HLA.

This chain links TRBV11-2 with TRBJ2-1, with unresolved D. The TCR originated in a human donor in good health (CMV status not recorded). Some clones in this sample may be carry-over from other donors' samples. Sequenced: PBMCs. The CDR3 DNA follows: TGTGCCAGCAGATACCAGAAGGACCACCCCCCCTACAATGAGCAGTTCTTC. Translating gives CASRYQKDHPPYNEQFF.